This passage covers 10 T cell receptor beta chains from one sample sequenced in a study of T cells expressing NK-cell markers. TCRdb re-called the 5' RACE reads, yielding one record per CDR3 amino acid sequence without DNA. The sample has 550,000 to 600,000 distinct CDR3 sequences, and its top ten clones hold 3.5% to 4.5%. The sequencing input was blood T cells: a sorted CD56 or NKG2C T cell subset, CD4+ or CD8+ T cells, or bulk PBMC T cells (not recorded which). The receptors stem from a man aged 18 to 29 in good health.

V is TRBV19 and J is TRBJ2-4. This CDR3 has 14 amino acids. Germline values: CDR1 LNHDA, CDR2 SQIVND (reference sequence). CDR3 protein: CASKVADSSGIQYF.

This chain connects TRBV2 to TRBJ2-5; TCRdb selects TRBD1, and the lack of DNA leaves this call unchecked. Germline assignment: CDR1 SNHLY and CDR2 FYNNEI. CDR3 length: 17 amino acids. The CDR3: CASSEISRDRGEETQYF.

The chain is built from TRBV5-1 and TRBJ2-5; TCRdb reports TRBD1, a call that lacks DNA to check it against. The CDR3 is 13 amino acids. CDR1 and CDR2 from the germline V gene are SGHRS and YFSETQ. The CDR3 is CASRDGATETQYF. Drawing the rest from reference TRBV5-1 and TRBJ2-5, the complete variable domain is KAGVTQTPRYLIKTRGQQVTLSCSPISGHRSVSWYQQTPGQGLQFLFEYFSETQRNKGNFPGRFSGRQFSNSRSEMNVSTLELGDSALYLCASRDGATETQYFGPGTRLLVL.

The chain couples TRBV20-1 to TRBJ2-1; there is no DNA to check the TCRdb D call of TRBD2. The CDR3 covers 16 residues. Germline V gene data show CDR1 as DFQATT and CDR2 as SNEGSKA (reference sequence). CDR3 sequence: CSARDGTSGYYNEQFF.

The J gene is TRBJ1-2, the V gene TRBV4-3; TCRdb proposes TRBD1, but this gene call is untestable without DNA. The CDR3 has 14 residues. Germline V CDR1 and CDR2: LGHNA, YSLEER. The chain's CDR3 is CASSHSGDRDGYTF.

The chain links TRBV12-3 or TRBV12-4 to TRBJ2-2. The CDR3 contains 15 residues. The CDR3: CASSLYSPNTGELFF.

The chain is built from TRBV6-2 or TRBV6-3 and TRBJ2-6; TCRdb proposes TRBD1, but this gene call is untestable without DNA. CDR1 and CDR2 (germline): MNHEY, SVGEGT. The CDR3 has 16 amino acids. The CDR3 reads CASSYRGGSGANVLTF.

The chain uses TRBV2 and TRBJ1-4; the TCRdb call, TRBD1, lacks DNA for checking. Germline-derived CDR1 and CDR2 are SNHLY and FYNNEI. The CDR3 length is 14 residues. CDR3 region: CASSPGGVDEKLFF.

The V gene is TRBV20-1, the J gene TRBJ2-1; the TRBD1 assignment by TCRdb is unverifiable without DNA. The CDR3 is 15 residues long. Germline V gene lookup returns CDR1 DFQATT and CDR2 SNEGSKA (reference sequence). The CDR3 spells CSAVGWGEVYNEQFF.

The chain uses TRBV24-1 and TRBJ2-1; TCRdb designates TRBD2, a call that cannot be tested without DNA. Germline loops: CDR1 KGHDR, CDR2 SFDVKD. This CDR3 contains 15 residues. CDR3 protein: CATSDPTGLDNEQFF.